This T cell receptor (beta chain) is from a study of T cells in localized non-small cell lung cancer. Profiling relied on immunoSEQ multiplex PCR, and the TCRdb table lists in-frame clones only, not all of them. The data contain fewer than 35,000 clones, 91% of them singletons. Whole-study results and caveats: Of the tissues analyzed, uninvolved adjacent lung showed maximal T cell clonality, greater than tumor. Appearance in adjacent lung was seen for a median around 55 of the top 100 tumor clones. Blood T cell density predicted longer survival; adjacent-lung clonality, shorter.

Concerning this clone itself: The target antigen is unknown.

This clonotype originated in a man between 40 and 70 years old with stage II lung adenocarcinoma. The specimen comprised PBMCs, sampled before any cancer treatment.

CDR3 DNA sequence: TGCGCCAGTAACAGGGATACGAACACCGGGGAGCTGTTTTTT. Protein: CASNRDTNTGELFF. The rearrangement links TRBV5-1 to TRBJ2-2; perhaps TRBD1 as D (6 bases). Looked up from germline, CDR1 is SGHRS and CDR2 is YFSETQ. V lost 8 bases and J 0 bases, leaving 11 bases between the germline ends. The CDR3 spans 14 residues.